A single T cell receptor (beta chain) is shown here with its context. This sample is drawn from a study of cytotoxic CD8 clonotypes in ibrutinib-treated CLL. Profiled with immunoSEQ multiplex PCR; TCRdb holds only in-frame clones, not every one. This table holds some 65,000 clones, roughly 57% found once. The origin of this receptor is a human donor with chronic lymphocytic leukemia. The material was PBMCs, obtained after 12 months of ibrutinib treatment.

CDR3 bases: TGCAGCGTAAGACATAGCAATCAGCCCCAGCATTTT. Translated: CSVRHSNQPQHF. The chain uses TRBV29-1 and TRBJ1-5; no definite D call. This CDR3 comprises 12 residues. Trimming pared 6 bases from V and 0 bases from J, leaving 6 bases between. CDR1 and CDR2 from the germline V gene are SQVTM and ANQGSEA.